In its sample, the clone carrying this T cell receptor (beta chain) was seen once. Trimming took 2 bases from V and 4 from J, leaving 12 bases between them. Germline assignment: CDR1 MNHNS and CDR2 SASEGT. The CDR3 consists of 15 residues. The sample is drawn from a study of T cell responses to AZD1222 COVID-19 vaccine. The protocol was immunoSEQ multiplex PCR, while the TCRdb copy is restricted to in-frame clones and leaves out a portion. Of about 110,000 clones in the sample, about 94% were seen once. The sequencing here drew on peripheral blood, taken 28 days after the second AZD1222 dose. The sequence came from an adult who received the AZD1222 COVID-19 vaccine. This rearrangement joins TRBV6-1 to TRBJ2-1; no clear D gene. For the CDR3, the DNA is TGTGCCAGCAGTGAATTTGTGGACGGTTACAATGAGCAGTTCTTC. It specifies CASSEFVDGYNEQFF.